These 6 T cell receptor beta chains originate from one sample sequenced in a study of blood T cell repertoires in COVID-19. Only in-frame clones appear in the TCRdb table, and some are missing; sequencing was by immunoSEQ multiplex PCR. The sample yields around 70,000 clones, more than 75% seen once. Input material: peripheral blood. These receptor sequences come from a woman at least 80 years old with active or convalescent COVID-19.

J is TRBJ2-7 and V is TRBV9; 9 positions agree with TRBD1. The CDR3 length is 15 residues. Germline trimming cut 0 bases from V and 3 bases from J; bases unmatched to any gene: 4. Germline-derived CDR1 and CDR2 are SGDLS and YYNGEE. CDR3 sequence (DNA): TGTGCCAGCAGCGTAGACACAGGGGGCCTCTACGAGCAGTACTTC. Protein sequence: CASSVDTGGLYEQYF.

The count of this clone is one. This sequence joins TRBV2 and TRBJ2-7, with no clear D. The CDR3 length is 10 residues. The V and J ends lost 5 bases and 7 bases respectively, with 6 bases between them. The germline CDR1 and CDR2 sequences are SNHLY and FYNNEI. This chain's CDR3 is CASSPAEQYF. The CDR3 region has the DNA TGTGCCAGCAGTCCAGCGGAGCAGTACTTC. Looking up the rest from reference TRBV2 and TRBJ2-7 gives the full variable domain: EPEVTQTPSHQVTQMGQEVILRCVPISNHLYFYWYRQILGQKVEFLVSFYNNEISEKSEIFDDQFSVERPDGSNFTLKIRSTKLEDSAMYFCASSPAEQYFGPGTRLTVT.

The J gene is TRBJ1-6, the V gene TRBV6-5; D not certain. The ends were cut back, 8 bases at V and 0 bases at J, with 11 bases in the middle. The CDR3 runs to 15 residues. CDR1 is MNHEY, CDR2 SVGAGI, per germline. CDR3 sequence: CASLRFSSYNSPLHF. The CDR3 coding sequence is TGTGCCAGCCTACGGTTTAGCTCCTATAATTCACCCCTCCACTTT.

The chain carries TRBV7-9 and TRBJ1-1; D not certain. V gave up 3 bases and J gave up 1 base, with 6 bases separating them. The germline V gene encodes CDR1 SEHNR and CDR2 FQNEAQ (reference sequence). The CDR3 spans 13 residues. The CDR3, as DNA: TGTGCCAGCAGCTTCACTTCGAACACTGAAGCTTTCTTT. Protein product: CASSFTSNTEAFF.

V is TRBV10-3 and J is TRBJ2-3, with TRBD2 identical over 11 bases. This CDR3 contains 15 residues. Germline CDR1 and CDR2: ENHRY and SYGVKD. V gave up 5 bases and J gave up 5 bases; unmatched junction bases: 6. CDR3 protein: CAISIAGGTKDTQYF. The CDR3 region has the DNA TGTGCCATCAGTATAGCGGGGGGGACTAAAGATACGCAGTATTTT.

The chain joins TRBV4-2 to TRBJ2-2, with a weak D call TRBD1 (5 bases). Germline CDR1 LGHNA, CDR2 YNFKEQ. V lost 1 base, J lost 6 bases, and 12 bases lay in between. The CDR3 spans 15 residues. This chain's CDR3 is CASSQGGRWAGELFF. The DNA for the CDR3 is TGTGCCAGCAGCCAAGGGGGCCGGTGGGCCGGGGAGCTGTTTTTT.